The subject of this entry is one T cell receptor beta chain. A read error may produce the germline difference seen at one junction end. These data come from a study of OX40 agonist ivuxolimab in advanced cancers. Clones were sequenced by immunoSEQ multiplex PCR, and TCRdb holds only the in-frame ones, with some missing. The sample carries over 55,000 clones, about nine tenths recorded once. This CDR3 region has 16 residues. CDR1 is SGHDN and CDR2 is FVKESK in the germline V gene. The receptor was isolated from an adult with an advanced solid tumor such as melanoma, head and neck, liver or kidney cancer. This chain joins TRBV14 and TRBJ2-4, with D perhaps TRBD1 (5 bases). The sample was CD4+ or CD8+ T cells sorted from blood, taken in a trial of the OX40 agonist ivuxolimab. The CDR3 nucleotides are TGTGCCAGCAGCAAAGACAGTTCTCTAGCCAAAAACATTCAGTACTTC. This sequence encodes CASSKDSSLAKNIQYF. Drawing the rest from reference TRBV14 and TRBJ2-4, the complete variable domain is EAGVTQFPSHSVIEKGQTVTLRCDPISGHDNLYWYRRVMGKEIKFLLHFVKESKQDESGMPNNRFLAERTGGTYSTLKVQPAELEDSGVYFCASSKDSSLAKNIQYFGAGTRLSVL.